The entry below describes one T cell receptor beta chain. Its antigen is not known. This sample was included in a study of cytomegalovirus exposure and HLA in healthy donors. Study-level findings and limits: In vitro checks showed that three CMV-associated chains really do target CMV antigens.

In the PCR, 60 Vbeta and 13 Jbeta primers were used. Clones were read by immunoSEQ multiplex PCR, and TCRdb kept only the in-frame ones, dropping some. The sample carries 150,000 to 200,000 clones, around 82% recorded once. This CDR3 contains 15 residues. Per the germline V gene, CDR1 is SGHTA and CDR2 is FQGNSA. The J segment lost 6 bases and the V segment lost 2 bases, leaving 6 bases of the junction unmatched. The sample comprised PBMCs. This chain links TRBV7-2 with TRBJ2-1; 8 bases are a match to TRBD2. This TCR derives from a boy aged 5-17 years in good health and CMV-seronegative. The CDR3 DNA follows: TGTGCCAGCAGCTTAAGTAGCGGGATGGGCAATGAGCAGTTCTTC. It encodes CASSLSSGMGNEQFF.